Listed below are T cell receptor beta chains from one sample, sequenced in a study of blood T cell repertoires in COVID-19. Repertoires were generated with immunoSEQ multiplex PCR, while TCRdb's copy carries only in-frame clones and drops some. Of more than 150,000 clones detected, roughly 80% appear once; the ten largest clones hold over 12%. Sample: peripheral blood. Receptors originate from a man between 18 and 35 years old with active or convalescent COVID-19. Each CDR3 is given with its conserved first and last residue. The D gene is left open where the match is weak.

D gene: -; V gene: TRBV9; J gene: TRBJ2-5; CDR3 protein: CASSKQVMQETQYF; CDR3 DNA: TGTGCCAGCAGCAAACAGGTCATGCAAGAGACCCAGTACTTC
D gene: TRBD1; V gene: TRBV7-2; J gene: TRBJ1-1; CDR3 protein: CASSLTGGDTEAFF; CDR3 DNA: TGTGCCAGCAGCCTGACAGGGGGGGACACTGAAGCTTTCTTT
D gene: -; V gene: TRBV5-6; J gene: TRBJ1-2; CDR3 protein: CASSLLSVYGYTF; CDR3 DNA: TGTGCCAGCAGCCTTCTATCCGTTTATGGCTACACCTTC
D gene: -; V gene: TRBV28; J gene: TRBJ2-6; CDR3 protein: CASSLSGANVLTF; CDR3 DNA: TGTGCCAGCAGTCTCTCTGGGGCCAACGTCCTGACTTTC
D gene: TRBD1; V gene: TRBV11-2; J gene: TRBJ1-2; CDR3 protein: CASSSNDRAPNGYTF; CDR3 DNA: TGTGCCAGCAGCTCGAACGACAGGGCCCCAAATGGCTACACCTTC
D gene: TRBD2; V gene: TRBV24-1; J gene: TRBJ2-1; CDR3 protein: CATSGLGGAGGNEQFF; CDR3 DNA: TGTGCCACCAGTGGTCTCGGGGGGGCGGGGGGCAATGAGCAGTTCTTC
D gene: TRBD1; V gene: TRBV5-1; J gene: TRBJ2-4; CDR3 protein: CASSLEVGGTKNIQYF; CDR3 DNA: TGCGCCAGCAGCTTGGAAGTAGGGGGCACCAAAAACATTCAGTACTTC
D gene: -; V gene: TRBV6-5; J gene: TRBJ1-5; CDR3 protein: CASRDTVNQPQHF; CDR3 DNA: TGTGCCAGCAGGGACACTGTGAATCAGCCCCAGCATTTT
D gene: -; V gene: TRBV7-6; J gene: TRBJ1-2; CDR3 protein: CASSLEGQRYTF; CDR3 DNA: TGTGCCAGCAGCTTAGAAGGACAGCGCTACACCTTC
D gene: -; V gene: TRBV9; J gene: TRBJ2-1; CDR3 protein: CASSVDLAGGSEQFF; CDR3 DNA: TGTGCCAGCAGCGTAGATCTAGCCGGAGGCAGTGAGCAGTTCTTC
D gene: -; V gene: TRBV11-3; J gene: TRBJ1-6; CDR3 protein: CASSLSWASSTYNSPLHF; CDR3 DNA: TGTGCCAGCAGCTTAAGTTGGGCCTCGAGCACCTATAATTCACCCCTCCACTTT